What follows are 11 T cell receptor beta chains derived from one specimen sequenced in a study of shared clonotypes between healthy human individuals. TCRdb's table, derived via immunoSEQ multiplex PCR, lists solely in-frame clones and lacks some. The sample consists of about 2.1 million clones, 85% to 95% of them appearing once. Naive CD8 populations comprised CD45RO-negative cells positively selected for CCR7, excluding terminally differentiated effector memory CD45RA+ cells. Specimen: naive CD8+ T cells from PBMCs. These receptors were obtained from a man in his late teens or twenties in good health. Some clones in this sample may be carry-over from other donors' samples.

J is TRBJ1-5 and V is TRBV2; the D gene is possibly TRBD1 (5 bases). Germline values: CDR1 SNHLY, CDR2 FYNNEI. Trimming removed 0 bases from V and 0 bases from J, with 9 bases in between. This CDR3 has 16 amino acids. The chain's CDR3 is CASSEAYRHSNQPQHF. DNA for the CDR3: TGTGCCAGCAGTGAAGCTTACAGGCATAGCAATCAGCCCCAGCATTTT.

The chain joins TRBV4-1 to TRBJ2-7; TRBD2 aligns across 14 bases. CDR1 and CDR2 (germline): MGHRA, YSYEKL. The CDR3 is made up of 18 amino acids. V dropped 4 bases and J dropped 3; count of bases not matched to a gene: 11. As DNA, the CDR3 is TGCGCCAGCAGCCCACAAAGAATCGGGACTAGCGGGGGCTACGAGCAGTACTTC. It is translated as CASSPQRIGTSGGYEQYF.

The V call is TRBV4-1, the J call TRBJ2-7; perhaps TRBD2 as D (5 bases). V shed 0 bases and J shed 6 bases, with 18 bases lying between them. Germline V gene lookup returns CDR1 MGHRA and CDR2 YSYEKL. CDR3 size: 16 residues. CDR3 sequence (DNA): TGCGCCAGCAGCCAAGATCGAGGGAGCCGCCGAGGCGAGCAGTACTTC. Its protein is CASSQDRGSRRGEQYF.

The V and J genes are TRBV6-1 and TRBJ2-3; D is uncertain. Trimming removed 7 bases from V and 2 bases from J, with 16 bases in between. This CDR3 comprises 15 residues. Germline loops: CDR1 MNHNS, CDR2 SASEGT. CDR3 sequence: CASNVAVGNTDTQYF. In DNA form, the CDR3 reads TGTGCCAGCAATGTGGCAGTTGGTAACACAGATACGCAGTATTTT.

This clone was recorded once. The sample contains more than one DNA sequence encoding this CDR3. The chain employs TRBV7-9 and TRBJ2-1; 11 bases are a match to TRBD2. The V gene end was trimmed by 1 base and the J gene end by 0 bases; junction bases not matched to a gene: 2. The CDR3 length is 17 residues. Germline V gene data show CDR1 as SEHNR and CDR2 as FQNEAQ (reference sequence). The CDR3 region has the DNA TGTGCCAGCAGCTTAGGACTAGCGGGACTCTCCTACAATGAGCAGTTCTTC. Translated, it gives CASSLGLAGLSYNEQFF.

V usage is TRBV30 and J usage is TRBJ2-7; unclear D gene. The germline gives CDR1 GTSNPN, CDR2 SVGIG (reference sequence). CDR3 length: 14 amino acids. V shed 3 bases and J shed 2 bases, with 14 bases lying between them. DNA for the CDR3: TGTGCCTGGAGGAACCCCAGAACAGCCTACGAGCAGTACTTC. Amino acid sequence: CAWRNPRTAYEQYF.

The chain uses TRBV19 and TRBJ2-3; D ambiguous. V lost 3 bases, J lost 4 bases, and 11 bases lay in between. The CDR3 runs 14 residues. CDR1 and CDR2 from the germline V gene are LNHDA and SQIVND (reference sequence). Here the CDR3 DNA reads TGTGCCAGTAGTATCCCAGCTCTCCCAGATACGCAGTATTTT. It codes for CASSIPALPDTQYF.

The chain combines TRBV25-1 with TRBJ2-7; 10 nucleotides line up with TRBD1. Germline V gene sequence: CDR1 MGHDK, CDR2 SYGVNS. The CDR3 is made up of 15 amino acids. With V trimmed by 6 bases and J by 3 bases, 8 bases remained unmatched. CDR3 DNA sequence: TGTGCCAGCAGGACATCGGGACAGGGGCTCTACGAGCAGTACTTC. This codes for CASRTSGQGLYEQYF.

The chain has TRBV7-6 and TRBJ2-1; unclear D gene. The CDR3 contains 15 residues. The germline V gene encodes CDR1 SGHVS and CDR2 FNYEAQ. The V and J ends lost 2 bases and 0 bases respectively, with 8 bases between them. Here the CDR3 DNA reads TGTGCCAGCAGCTTAATCTATAGCTCCTACAATGAGCAGTTCTTC. Amino acids: CASSLIYSSYNEQFF.

The chain carries TRBV27 and TRBJ1-1, with D uncertain. V shed 8 bases and J shed 6 bases, with 19 bases lying between them. Germline V gives CDR1 MNHEY, CDR2 SMNVEV (reference sequence). The CDR3 runs 14 residues. CDR3 residues: CASRSAYYGPEAFF. The CDR3, as DNA: TGTGCCAGCCGATCAGCTTATTACGGGCCTGAAGCTTTCTTT.

This chain uses TRBV10-3 with TRBJ2-3; 8 positions agree with TRBD2. The junction had 12 bases not matched to a gene; V was cut back by 10 bases and J by 6 bases. Germline V gene data show CDR1 as ENHRY and CDR2 as SYGVKD. CDR3 length: 14 residues. DNA of the CDR3: TGTGCCACTGGGGTGGCGGGAGGAGGGGATACGCAGTATTTT. Residues: CATGVAGGGDTQYF.